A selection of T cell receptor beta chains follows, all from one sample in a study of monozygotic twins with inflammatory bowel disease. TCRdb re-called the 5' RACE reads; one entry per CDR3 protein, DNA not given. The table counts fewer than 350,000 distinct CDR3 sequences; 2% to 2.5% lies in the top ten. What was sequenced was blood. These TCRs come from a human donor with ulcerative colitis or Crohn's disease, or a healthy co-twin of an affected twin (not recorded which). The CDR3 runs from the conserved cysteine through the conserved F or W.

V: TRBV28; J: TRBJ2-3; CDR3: CASSWASLSTDTQYF
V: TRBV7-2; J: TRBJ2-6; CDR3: CASSLRTGGSGANVLTF
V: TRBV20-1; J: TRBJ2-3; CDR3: CSARDTGLAGSTDTQYF
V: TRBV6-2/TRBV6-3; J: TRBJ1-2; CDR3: CASSGPRRGDGYTF
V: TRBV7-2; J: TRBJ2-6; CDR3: CASSFEGTGANVLTF
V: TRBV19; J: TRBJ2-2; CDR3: CASSINGEGELFF
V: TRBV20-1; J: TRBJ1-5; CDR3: CSARSLGGPSNQPQHF
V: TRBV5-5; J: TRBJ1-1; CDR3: CASSLLGGTEAFF
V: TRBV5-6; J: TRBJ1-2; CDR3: CASSTRDRDIYGYTF
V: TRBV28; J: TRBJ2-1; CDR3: CASTFTGGGYNEQFF